Shown below are 3 T cell receptor beta chains from a single sample sequenced in a study of blood T cell repertoires in COVID-19. Assay: immunoSEQ multiplex PCR; the TCRdb copy retains only in-frame clones and omits some. Among about 99,000 clones listed, more than 75% were seen once. Sequencing was carried out using peripheral blood. The receptors shown here come from a man aged 50-60 years with acute or convalescent COVID-19.

This clone came up a few times. The rearrangement links TRBV2 to TRBJ1-5; the D gene is possibly TRBD1 (6 bases). The CDR3 is made up of 12 amino acids. V lost 7 bases, J lost 4 bases, and 8 bases lay in between. Germline CDR1 and CDR2: SNHLY and FYNNEI. In DNA form, the CDR3 reads TGTGCCAGCACACAGGGTAATCAGCCCCAGCATTTT. Encoded protein: CASTQGNQPQHF. The full variable domain, with the rest looked up from reference TRBV2 and TRBJ1-5, is EPEVTQTPSHQVTQMGQEVILRCVPISNHLYFYWYRQILGQKVEFLVSFYNNEISEKSEIFDDQFSVERPDGSNFTLKIRSTKLEDSAMYFCASTQGNQPQHFGDGTRLSIL.

The V and J genes are TRBV10-2 and TRBJ2-3; 14 bases are a match to TRBD2. Germline lookup yields CDR1 WSHSY and CDR2 SAAADI. The CDR3 totals 18 residues. V shed 4 bases and J 6 bases; nucleotides not matched to a gene: 12. The CDR3 region is CASSAPGTSGREGDTQYF. CDR3 DNA: TGCGCCAGCAGTGCGCCCGGGACTAGCGGGAGAGAGGGTGATACGCAGTATTTT.

The chain couples TRBV5-4 to TRBJ2-7; 7 bases are a match to TRBD2. Looked up from germline, CDR1 is SGHNT and CDR2 is YYREEE (reference sequence). This CDR3 comprises 13 residues. Unmatched junction bases numbered 3, after V lost 2 bases and J lost 4 bases. The CDR3 sequence is CASSFGGSYEQYF. The CDR3 nucleotides are TGTGCCAGCAGCTTCGGCGGGAGTTACGAGCAGTACTTC.